Each of the 9 T cell receptor beta chains below was sequenced from the same sample in a study of Tregs in tolerant kidney transplant recipients. This table comes from immunoSEQ multiplex PCR, and its TCRdb copy is limited to in-frame clones, with some not included. The table lists about 120,000 clones, around nine tenths of them singletons. Source material: CD4+ T cells from blood. The receptors come from a human donor in good health.

The rearrangement uses TRBV23-1 and TRBJ2-7; TRBD2 aligns across 7 bases. TRBV23-1 is an open reading frame whose function is uncertain. The CDR3 is 17 amino acids. Losses at the gene ends were 2 bases for V and 4 bases for J; bases not matched to a gene: 14. The CDR3 DNA reads as TGCGCCAGCAGTCAACCTGTGTTGCGGGAGCTAGAGTACGAGCAGTACTTC. Protein product: CASSQPVLRELEYEQYF.

J is TRBJ1-6 and V is TRBV2, with TRBD1 as a possible D gene (5 bases). The ends were cut back, 3 bases at V and 12 bases at J, with 15 bases in the middle. Germline CDR1 SNHLY, CDR2 FYNNEI. The CDR3 has 14 residues. CDR3 amino acids: CASSETALYEPLHF. The CDR3 DNA sequence: TGTGCCAGCAGTGAGACAGCTCTTTATGAACCCCTCCACTTT. Combining the CDR3 with reference TRBV2 and TRBJ1-6 gives the whole variable domain EPEVTQTPSHQVTQMGQEVILRCVPISNHLYFYWYRQILGQKVEFLVSFYNNEISEKSEIFDDQFSVERPDGSNFTLKIRSTKLEDSAMYFCASSETALYEPLHFGNGTRLTVT.

The chain combines TRBV15 with TRBJ1-4; D is unresolved. V was trimmed by 6 bases and J by 7 bases, leaving 15 bases between them. Per germline, CDR1 LNHNV and CDR2 YYDKDF (reference sequence). The CDR3 covers 14 residues. CDR3 in DNA: TGTGCCACCAGTCGTCCAGCGGCAGGTGAAAAACTGTTTTTT. Its translation is CATSRPAAGEKLFF.

The V gene is TRBV6-1, the J gene TRBJ2-1; 9 bases line up with TRBD2. Looked up from germline, CDR1 is MNHNS and CDR2 is SASEGT. With 2 bases clipped from V and 3 bases from J, the junction kept 8 bases outside the gene matches. The CDR3 is 17 amino acids. CDR3 nucleotide sequence: TGTGCCAGCAGTGAATTCGGGCGGGGGGGCATCTACAATGAGCAGTTCTTC. It yields the protein CASSEFGRGGIYNEQFF.

The chain links TRBV2 to TRBJ2-5; 9 bases line up with TRBD1. Looked up from germline, CDR1 is SNHLY and CDR2 is FYNNEI. Trimming at V came to 7 bases and at J to 4 bases, leaving 4 bases not matched to a gene. The CDR3 runs 13 residues. CDR3: CASTPTGGETQYF. Written as DNA, the CDR3 is TGTGCCAGCACCCCGACAGGGGGAGAGACCCAGTACTTC.

This clone was detected only once. V and J are TRBV6-1 and TRBJ2-5; D may be TRBD1 (6 bases). The germline gives CDR1 MNHNS, CDR2 SASEGT. The V end was cut by 7 bases, the J end by 3 bases, with 12 bases between. CDR3 length equals 13 residues. CDR3 in DNA: TGTGCCAGCAACGGGACACCTAAAGAGACCCAGTACTTC. This encodes CASNGTPKETQYF.

The chain couples TRBV2 to TRBJ1-1, with TRBD1 as a possible D gene (6 bases). Germline CDR1 reads SNHLY; CDR2 reads FYNNEI. V lost 6 bases and J lost 4, with 21 bases in between. This CDR3 is built from 16 residues. Written as DNA, the CDR3 is TGTGCCAGCAGCTTACAGGGTATGGGAAGAGGCACTGAAGCTTTCTTT. It codes for CASSLQGMGRGTEAFF.

The V and J genes are TRBV9 and TRBJ2-3, with D unclear. In germline, CDR1 is SGDLS, CDR2 YYNGEE. CDR3 length: 15 residues. V lost 2 bases, J lost 2 bases, and 12 bases lay in between. The CDR3 nucleotides read TGTGCCAGCAGCGTTGCCCCTACTCTCACAGATACGCAGTATTTT. This gives the protein CASSVAPTLTDTQYF.

CDR3: CASSLFIGGNEQFF. CDR3 DNA sequence: TGTGCCAGCAGCCTGTTCATCGGGGGAAATGAGCAGTTCTTC. The chain recombines TRBV7-8 with TRBJ2-1, with D tentatively TRBD2 (6 bases). This CDR3 has 14 residues. V gave up 5 bases and J gave up 7 bases, with 15 bases separating them. The germline gives CDR1 SGHVS, CDR2 FQNEAQ.